One and the same sample provided the 14 T cell receptor beta chains below, sequenced in a study of CD8 T cells in Susac syndrome. Random hexamers were used to reverse transcribe about 0.5 to 1 ug of RNA. In TCRdb, the immunoSEQ multiplex PCR reads were re-called with MiXCR into one record per CDR3 protein. Among about 140,000 distinct CDR3 sequences listed, approximately 95% were seen once. Material for sequencing was CD8+ T cells from PBMCs. The receptors derive from a human donor in good health.

CDR3 loop: CASSLRAGLHGYTF. The CDR3, as DNA: TGTGCCAGCAGCCTAAGGGCGGGGCTCCATGGCTACACCTTC. The J gene is TRBJ1-2, the V gene TRBV7-9; maybe TRBD1 (5 bases). Trimming pared 5 bases from V and 6 bases from J, leaving 16 bases between. Germline V gene lookup returns CDR1 SEHNR and CDR2 FQNEAQ (reference sequence). The CDR3 has 14 amino acids.

The chain carries TRBV28 and TRBJ1-1; the match to TRBD1 covers 8 bases. The CDR3 sequence is 13 residues long. Germline V gives CDR1 MDHEN, CDR2 SYDVKM. Trimming removed 7 bases from V and 6 bases from J; junction bases left unmatched: 7. The CDR3 here is CASTPGQGPEAFF. In DNA form, the CDR3 reads TGTGCCAGCACCCCCGGACAGGGACCTGAAGCTTTCTTT.

The rearrangement links TRBV12-3 or TRBV12-4 to TRBJ2-3, with D perhaps TRBD2 (5 bases). This CDR3 spans 16 amino acids. The V and J ends lost 2 bases and 0 bases respectively, with 12 bases between them. The CDR3 bases are TGTGCCAGCAGTTTAATGAGTGGGAGTAGCACAGATACGCAGTATTTT. Its translation is CASSLMSGSSTDTQYF.

This chain joins TRBV20-1 and TRBJ2-7, with D uncertain. CDR3 size: 12 residues. Trimming pared 3 bases from V and 3 bases from J, leaving 9 bases between. Germline V lookup: CDR1 DFQATT, CDR2 SNEGSKA (reference sequence). CDR3 residues: CSARGRGYEQYF. In nucleotides, the CDR3 is TGCAGTGCTAGGGGCCGCGGCTACGAGCAGTACTTC.

V and J are TRBV27 and TRBJ2-3; 9 nucleotides align to TRBD1. The CDR3 is made up of 15 amino acids. After removal of 9 bases from V and 6 bases from J, the junction contained 13 bases not matched to a gene. The germline V gene encodes CDR1 MNHEY and CDR2 SMNVEV (reference sequence). The CDR3 sequence: CASLQQGATGDTQYF. The CDR3 nucleotides read TGTGCCAGTCTGCAACAGGGGGCGACAGGGGATACGCAGTATTTT.

The rearrangement links TRBV27 to TRBJ2-5, with D perhaps matching TRBD2 (6 bases). The CDR3 is 15 amino acids. V shed 3 bases and J shed 2 bases, with 13 bases lying between them. Germline loops: CDR1 MNHEY, CDR2 SMNVEV (reference sequence). CDR3 in DNA: TGTGCCAGCAGTTTCCTCGACGCGGGGCAAGAGACCCAGTACTTC. Translation gives CASSFLDAGQETQYF.

The chain recombines TRBV6-2 or TRBV6-3 with TRBJ2-2, with D possibly being TRBD2 (6 bases). This CDR3 spans 13 amino acids. Germline V gene lookup returns CDR1 MNHEY and CDR2 SVGEGT. V dropped 8 bases and J dropped 5 bases, with 12 bases sitting between them. CDR3 in amino acids: CASEEGGTGELFF. The CDR3 bases are TGTGCCAGCGAGGAGGGTGGGACCGGGGAGCTGTTTTTT.

The chain uses TRBV3-1 and TRBJ2-3; weak D call: TRBD1 (5 bases). CDR1 is LGHDT, CDR2 YNNKEL, per germline (reference sequence). The CDR3 extends over 15 amino acids. Trimming cost V 0 bases and J 10 bases, with 17 bases left between them. The CDR3 spells CASSQDPDSMSSQYF. CDR3 in DNA: TGTGCCAGCAGCCAAGATCCCGACAGCATGTCGTCGCAGTATTTT.

The chain joins TRBV29-1 to TRBJ2-1; 7 nucleotides align to TRBD2. V gave up 7 bases and J gave up 9 bases; unmatched junction bases: 12. CDR1 is SQVTM, CDR2 ANQGSEA, per germline. The CDR3 totals 13 residues. The CDR3 nucleotides read TGCAGCGCCAACGACCGGGGGGTTCTTGAGCAGTTCTTC. The encoded protein is CSANDRGVLEQFF.

The rearrangement joins TRBV28 to TRBJ1-5; no reliable D call. Germline lookup yields CDR1 MDHEN and CDR2 SYDVKM. The CDR3 spans 13 residues. V was trimmed by 3 bases and J by 4 bases, leaving 7 bases between them. Written as DNA, the CDR3 is TGTGCCAGCAGTTTGTACGGGAATCAGCCCCAGCATTTT. Translated, it gives CASSLYGNQPQHF. Full variable domain (rest looked up from reference TRBV28 and TRBJ1-5): DVKVTQSSRYLVKRTGEKVFLECVQDMDHENMFWYRQDPGLGLRLIYFSYDVKMKEKGDIPEGYSVSREKKERFSLILESASTNQTSMYLCASSLYGNQPQHFGDGTRLSIL.

This sequence joins TRBV6-5 and TRBJ1-2, with unresolved D. The V gene's germline CDR1 is MNHEY and CDR2 SVGAGI. This CDR3 is built from 16 residues. Trimming removed 0 bases at V and 7 bases at J, with 18 bases between. The CDR3 loop is CASSYSIEGGQAGYTF. DNA of the CDR3: TGTGCCAGCAGTTACTCGATTGAGGGTGGGCAAGCTGGCTACACCTTC.

This clonotype was detected once. The V call is TRBV19, the J call TRBJ1-5; D might be TRBD1 (5 bases). Per the germline V gene, CDR1 is LNHDA and CDR2 is SQIVND (reference sequence). V gave up 7 bases and J gave up 4 bases, with 8 bases separating them. This CDR3 is built from 12 residues. In DNA form, the CDR3 reads TGTGCCAGTAACCAGGGAAATCAGCCCCAGCATTTT. Translation gives CASNQGNQPQHF.

The chain joins TRBV6-5 to TRBJ1-5; D is possibly TRBD1 (5 bases). Trimming pared 5 bases from V and 0 bases from J, leaving 11 bases between. Germline CDR1 reads MNHEY; CDR2 reads SVGAGI. This CDR3 has 15 residues. Here the CDR3 DNA reads TGTGCCAGCAGTCCTACGAGGGGTAGCAATCAGCCCCAGCATTTT. Encoded protein: CASSPTRGSNQPQHF.

The rearrangement joins TRBV20-1 to TRBJ1-1; 9 nucleotides align to TRBD1. Germline V lookup: CDR1 DFQATT, CDR2 SNEGSKA (reference sequence). This CDR3 has 16 amino acids. V was pared by 5 bases and J by 0 bases, with 10 bases of the junction left unmatched. CDR3 amino acids: CSAPVPGQGLNTEAFF. The CDR3 nucleotides read TGCAGTGCTCCCGTTCCGGGACAGGGTCTGAACACTGAAGCTTTCTTT.